This T cell receptor (beta chain) was captured by sequencing in a study of blood T cell repertoires in COVID-19. For the study at large: Donors in the United States, Italy and Spain gave samples during acute or convalescent COVID-19. Sources were T cells, B-cell-depleted T cells, or PBMCs; the material itself was cDNA or gDNA.

The V end was cut by 1 base, the J end by 5 bases, with 17 bases between. The germline V gene has CDR1 SGHVS and CDR2 FQNEAQ. The CDR3 extends over 17 amino acids. Data came from immunoSEQ multiplex PCR; TCRdb stores just in-frame clones and leaves some out. The data contain about 130,000 clones, roughly three quarters of them seen just once; the ten biggest clones take up approximately 5.2%. This sequence joins TRBV7-8 and TRBJ1-4; perhaps TRBD1 as D (5 bases). The TCR sequence derives from a woman between 65 and 79 years old with COVID-19, enrolled during active disease. The sequencing input was peripheral blood. The DNA of the CDR3 is TGTGCCAGCAGCTTAGGGGAGGGACTGAGGATAAATGAAAAACTGTTTTTT. Translation gives CASSLGEGLRINEKLFF.